The source of this TCR beta chain is a study of Ad26.COV2.S vaccination and SARS-CoV-2 variants. Broader study findings: Post-vaccination breadth of spike-specific CD8+ and CD4+ T cell responses was reportedly substantial.

Specified treatment: around 19 received Ad26.COV2.S at low or high dose, single or two shots; about 5 received placebo; per-sample allocation not given. On day 63 after the first injection, vaccine and placebo recipients gave samples. The V gene lost 6 bases and the J gene lost 4 bases, with 18 bases spanning the gap. This CDR3 is built from 15 residues. The germline gives CDR1 MNHEY, CDR2 SMNVEV (reference sequence). A note on this clone: Its antigen is unknown.

The protocol was immunoSEQ multiplex PCR, while the TCRdb copy is restricted to in-frame clones and leaves out a portion. The data contain some 480,000 clones, around 88% of them seen just once; the ten biggest clones take up 13%. The origin of this receptor is a person between 18 and 65 years old who received the Ad26.COV2.S COVID-19 vaccine or a placebo. The source was peripheral blood, collected in a trial of Ad26.COV2.S vaccine versus placebo. The chain links TRBV27 to TRBJ1-2, with a tentative D call TRBD1 (5 bases). The DNA of the CDR3 is TGTGCCAGCAGGTCCCTGGGGGACGGACCCTATGGCTACACCTTC. It is translated as CASRSLGDGPYGYTF.